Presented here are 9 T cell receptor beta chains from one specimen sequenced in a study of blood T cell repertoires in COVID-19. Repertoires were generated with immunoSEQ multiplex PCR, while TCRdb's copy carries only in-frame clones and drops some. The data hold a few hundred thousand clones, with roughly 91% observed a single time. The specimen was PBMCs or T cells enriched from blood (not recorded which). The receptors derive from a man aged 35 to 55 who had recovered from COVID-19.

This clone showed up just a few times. The CDR3 DNA follows: TGCGCCAGCAGCCTAAGACAGGGCACAGATACGCAGTATTTT. This sequence encodes CASSLRQGTDTQYF. The chain joins TRBV5-1 to TRBJ2-3; D possibly corresponds to TRBD1 (6 bases). The germline gives CDR1 SGHRS, CDR2 YFSETQ. The CDR3 extends over 14 amino acids. V lost 4 bases, J lost 1 base, and 10 bases lay in between.

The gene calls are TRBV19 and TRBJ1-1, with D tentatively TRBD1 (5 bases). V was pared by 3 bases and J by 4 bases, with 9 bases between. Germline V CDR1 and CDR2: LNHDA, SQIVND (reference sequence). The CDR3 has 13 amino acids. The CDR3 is CASSMVGGTEAFF. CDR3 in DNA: TGTGCCAGTAGTATGGTGGGGGGCACTGAAGCTTTCTTT.

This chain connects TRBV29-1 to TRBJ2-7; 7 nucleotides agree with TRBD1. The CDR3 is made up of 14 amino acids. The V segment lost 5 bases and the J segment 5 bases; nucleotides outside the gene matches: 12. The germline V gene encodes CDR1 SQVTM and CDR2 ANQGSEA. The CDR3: CSVTNRGRYDEQYF. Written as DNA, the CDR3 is TGCAGCGTTACCAACAGGGGACGCTATGACGAGCAGTACTTC.

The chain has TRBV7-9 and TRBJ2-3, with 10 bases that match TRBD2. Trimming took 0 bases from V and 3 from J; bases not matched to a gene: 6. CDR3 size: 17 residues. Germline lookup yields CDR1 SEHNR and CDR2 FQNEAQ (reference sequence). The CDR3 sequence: CASSLAASGRGTDTQYF. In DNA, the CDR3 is TGTGCCAGCAGCTTAGCGGCTAGCGGGAGAGGTACAGATACGCAGTATTTT.

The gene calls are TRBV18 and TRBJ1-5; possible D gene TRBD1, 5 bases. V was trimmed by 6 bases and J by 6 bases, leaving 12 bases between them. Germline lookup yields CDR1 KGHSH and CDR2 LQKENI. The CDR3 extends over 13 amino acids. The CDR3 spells CASSIEGVQPQHF. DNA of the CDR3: TGTGCCAGCTCGATTGAAGGGGTTCAGCCCCAGCATTTT.

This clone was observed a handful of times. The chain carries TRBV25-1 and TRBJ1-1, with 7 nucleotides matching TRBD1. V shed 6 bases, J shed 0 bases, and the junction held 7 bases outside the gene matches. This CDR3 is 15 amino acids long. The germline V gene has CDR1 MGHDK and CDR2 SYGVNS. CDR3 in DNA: TGTGCCAGCAGCCCAGGGGGTAATATGAACACTGAAGCTTTCTTT. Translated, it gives CASSPGGNMNTEAFF.

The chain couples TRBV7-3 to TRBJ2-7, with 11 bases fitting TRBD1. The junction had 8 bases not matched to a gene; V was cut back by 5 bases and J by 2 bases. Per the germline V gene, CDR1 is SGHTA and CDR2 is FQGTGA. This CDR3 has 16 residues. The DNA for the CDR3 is TGTGCCAGCAGCCGAGGTGGGGGACAGGGGGCCTACGAGCAGTACTTC. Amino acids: CASSRGGGQGAYEQYF.

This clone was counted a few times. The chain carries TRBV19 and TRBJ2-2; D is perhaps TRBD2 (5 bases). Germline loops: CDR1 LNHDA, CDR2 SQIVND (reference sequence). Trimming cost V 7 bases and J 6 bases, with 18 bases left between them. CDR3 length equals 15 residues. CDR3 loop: CASIFSALASGELFF. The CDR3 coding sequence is TGTGCCAGTATTTTCAGCGCGCTAGCCTCCGGGGAGCTGTTTTTT.

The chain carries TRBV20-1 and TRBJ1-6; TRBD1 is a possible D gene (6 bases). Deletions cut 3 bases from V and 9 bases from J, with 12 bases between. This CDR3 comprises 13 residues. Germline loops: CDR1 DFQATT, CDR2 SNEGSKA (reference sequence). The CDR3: CSASQQGTSPLHF. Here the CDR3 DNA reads TGCAGTGCTAGTCAACAGGGAACTTCACCCCTCCACTTT.